A single sample gave rise to the 18 T cell receptor beta chains below, sequenced in a study of low-dose radiotherapy and immunotherapy resistance in tumors. Covering alpha and beta chains, TRAV- and TRBV-specific primers were used for the first-strand cDNA. The PCR that amplified TCRs ran for approximately 20 cycles, relying on a constant-region primer and a V-primer adapter. Via MiXCR, TCRdb re-called the reads, giving one row per CDR3 protein. The sample includes 100,000 or so distinct CDR3 sequences, under 25% seen only once; the top ten take roughly 4%. Regarding time point: after trial treatment. Treatment here: LDRT plus nivolumab, ipilimumab, low-dose cyclophosphamide and aspirin (RACIN trial). This sample comprised PBMCs, obtained after low-dose radiotherapy plus immunotherapy. Source of these receptors: a male donor with prostate cancer.

The sample holds many counts of this clonotype. The V gene is TRBV11-2, the J gene TRBJ2-2, with D unclear. The germline CDR1 and CDR2 sequences are SGHAT and FQNNGV. The V end was cut by 5 bases, the J end by 7 bases, with 11 bases between. The CDR3 has 13 residues. The CDR3 DNA reads TGTGCCAGCAGCCCGCAGGTACTCGGGGAGCTGTTTTTT. Translated, it gives CASSPQVLGELFF.

At least ten counts were recorded for this clonotype. This chain uses TRBV29-1 with TRBJ2-1, with 10 bases aligning to TRBD2. Trimming took 8 bases from V and 6 from J; bases not matched to a gene: 10. Germline lookup yields CDR1 SQVTM and CDR2 ANQGSEA. The CDR3 loop spans 14 amino acids. CDR3 region: CSLRESGGANEQFF. The CDR3 coding sequence is TGCAGCCTGCGCGAGAGCGGGGGGGCCAATGAGCAGTTCTTC.

This chain joins TRBV7-9 and TRBJ1-1, with D unclear. V was shortened by 5 bases and J by 0 bases, with 10 bases between the two germline ends. This CDR3 is 14 amino acids long. The V gene's germline CDR1 is SEHNR and CDR2 FQNEAQ (reference sequence). CDR3 DNA sequence: TGTGCCAGCAGCCCAGGAGTCATGAACACTGAAGCTTTCTTT. It codes for CASSPGVMNTEAFF.

In the case of this clonotype: A far larger clone is off by one base, so a read error is likely. The gene calls are TRBV12-3 or TRBV12-4 and TRBJ1-1; D unclear. V was pared by 5 bases and J by 0 bases, with 16 bases between. CDR3 length: 16 residues. CDR3: CASSNSIQTMNTEAFF. The CDR3 bases are TGTGCCAGCAGTAACTCGATACAGACCATGAACACTGAAGCTTTCTTT.

As concerns this clonotype: One end of the junction is discordant with germline, which a read error may explain. The V gene is TRBV11-2, the J gene TRBJ2-7; D gene unclear. The CDR3 runs 12 residues. CDR1 is SGHAT, CDR2 FQNNGV, per germline. CDR3 sequence reads: CASGLGSYEQYF. The CDR3, as DNA: TGTGCCAGCGGCTTGGGTTCGTACGAGCAGTACTTC.

In its sample, this clonotype was seen many times. The CDR3 DNA sequence: TGTGCCAGTAGTATAACGAGGGGAGGCGGCGAGCAGTACTTC. Translation gives CASSITRGGGEQYF. The chain joins TRBV19 to TRBJ2-7, with a weak D call TRBD2 (6 bases). V gave up 2 bases and J gave up 6 bases, with 14 bases separating them. Germline V lookup: CDR1 LNHDA, CDR2 SQIVND (reference sequence). CDR3 length: 14 amino acids.

This clonotype was seen many times. The rearrangement joins TRBV11-2 to TRBJ1-4; TRBD1 is a possible D gene (6 bases). This CDR3 comprises 17 residues. V was pared by 5 bases and J by 2 bases, with 18 bases between. Looked up from germline, CDR1 is SGHAT and CDR2 is FQNNGV. The CDR3 sequence: CASSVRGGIATNEKLFF. CDR3 sequence (DNA): TGTGCCAGCAGCGTTAGGGGGGGTATCGCCACTAATGAAAAACTGTTTTTT.

This clonotype was detected ten times or more. J is TRBJ2-1 and V is TRBV5-1; 10 nucleotides line up with TRBD2. This CDR3 has 13 residues. Germline V gene data show CDR1 as SGHRS and CDR2 as YFSETQ. The V gene end was trimmed by 8 bases and the J gene end by 5 bases; junction bases not matched to a gene: 4. The CDR3 sequence is CASGLAVNNEQFF. Written as DNA, the CDR3 is TGCGCCAGTGGACTAGCGGTTAACAATGAGCAGTTCTTC.

In its sample, this clonotype was seen many times. The CDR3 protein is CASSRDTQYF. CDR3 sequence (DNA): TGTGCCAGCAGCCGGGATACGCAGTATTTT. This chain links TRBV6-1 with TRBJ2-3; D remains unclear. The CDR3 runs 10 residues. Trimming removed 6 bases from V and 6 bases from J, with 4 bases in between. Germline CDR1 reads MNHNS; CDR2 reads SASEGT.

J is TRBJ2-7 and V is TRBV4-1; TRBD1 matches at 10 bases. V gave up 3 bases and J gave up 0 bases; unmatched junction bases: 5. Per the germline V gene, CDR1 is MGHRA and CDR2 is YSYEKL. This CDR3 region has 16 residues. CDR3 region: CASSQQGTGDSYEQYF. CDR3 nucleotide sequence: TGCGCCAGCAGCCAGCAGGGGACAGGGGACTCCTACGAGCAGTACTTC.

The chain is built from TRBV28 and TRBJ2-7; D is unresolved. V gave up 2 bases and J gave up 4 bases, with 9 bases separating them. The germline gives CDR1 MDHEN, CDR2 SYDVKM. This CDR3 comprises 13 residues. The CDR3 sequence: CASSLDQEYEQYF. The CDR3 DNA sequence: TGTGCCAGCAGTTTAGACCAGGAGTACGAGCAGTACTTC.

This clonotype was seen more than once but under ten times. The J gene is TRBJ2-2, the V gene TRBV18; D perhaps matches TRBD1 (6 bases). CDR1 and CDR2 (germline): KGHSH, LQKENI. The CDR3 runs 15 residues. Trimming took 2 bases from V and 6 from J, leaving 13 bases between them. The CDR3 nucleotides are TGTGCCAGCTCACCAAACACGCAGGGGCCCGGGGAGCTGTTTTTT. Protein: CASSPNTQGPGELFF. Using reference TRBV18 and TRBJ2-2 for the parts outside the CDR3, the full variable domain is NAGVMQNPRHLVRRRGQEARLRCSPMKGHSHVYWYRQLPEEGLKFMVYLQKENIIDESGMPKERFSAEFPKEGPSILRIQQVVRGDSAAYFCASSPNTQGPGELFFGEGSRLTVL.

At least ten counts were recorded for this clonotype. One end of the junction varies from germline; a read error may be responsible. The chain links TRBV5-1 to TRBJ2-3, with a weak D call TRBD2 (5 bases). The CDR3 totals 13 residues. Germline V gene lookup returns CDR1 SGHRS and CDR2 YFSETQ. CDR3 DNA sequence: TGTGCCAGCAGCCTTAGCGGCACAGATACGCAGTATTTT. Protein product: CASSLSGTDTQYF.

In its sample, this clonotype was seen a few times. The chain is built from TRBV11-2 and TRBJ2-1; 10 bases line up with TRBD1. The J segment lost 6 bases and the V segment lost 2 bases, leaving 19 bases of the junction unmatched. This CDR3 is built from 20 residues. CDR1 SGHAT and CDR2 FQNNGV come from the germline V gene. The CDR3 DNA sequence: TGTGCCAGCAGCTTAAACTTTCGACGCTCGACCGGGACAGGGGTCAATGAGCAGTTCTTC. Protein product: CASSLNFRRSTGTGVNEQFF.

This clonotype was counted at least ten times. This sequence joins TRBV7-2 and TRBJ2-4; tentatively, D is TRBD2 (5 bases). Deletions cut 5 bases from V and 4 bases from J, with 12 bases between. CDR3 length: 14 residues. Germline V gene sequence: CDR1 SGHTA, CDR2 FQGNSA. CDR3 in DNA: TGTGCCAGCAGCATCGGGATGGCGAAAAACATTCAGTACTTC. Protein: CASSIGMAKNIQYF.

Comment on this clonotype: This likely reflects a read error, since a far larger clone is one base away. This rearrangement joins TRBV5-3 to TRBJ2-3; TRBD2 is a possible D gene (5 bases). TRBV5-3 is reported as an ORF; its role is uncertain. The CDR3 is 13 residues long. Here the CDR3 reads CVSSLSGTDTQYF. Here the CDR3 DNA reads TGTGTCAGCAGCCTTAGCGGCACAGATACGCAGTATTTT.

This clonotype has ten or more counts. The chain employs TRBV20-1 and TRBJ1-2; D is ambiguous. The CDR3 consists of 13 residues. The germline V gene has CDR1 DFQATT and CDR2 SNEGSKA (reference sequence). V lost 0 bases and J lost 5, with 10 bases in between. This chain's CDR3 is CSARDTGRYGYTF. The CDR3 nucleotides read TGCAGTGCTAGAGATACGGGGAGGTATGGCTACACCTTC.

This CDR3 is CASGLPPSVGDTQYF. The CDR3 region has the DNA TGTGCTAGTGGTTTGCCTCCTAGCGTGGGGGATACGCAGTATTTT. This chain links TRBV12-5 with TRBJ2-3, with D tentatively TRBD2 (6 bases). Per the germline V gene, CDR1 is LGHNT and CDR2 is FRNRAP. This CDR3 is built from 15 residues. V gave up 2 bases and J gave up 6 bases, with 15 bases separating them.